This T cell receptor beta chain was found in a study of identical twins (dated by TCRdb to about 2016). General notes on the study: TCR alpha and beta repertoires from monozygotic twins, unrelated adults of various ages and cord blood were deep-sequenced to test whether fetal clonotypes persist. To rule out contamination, replicate twin experiments were performed at different times with different library preparation protocols. Overall study outcomes, separate from this receptor: In beta out-of-frame sequences, excess twin sharing was weaker, because having fewer shared sequences lowered the signal-to-noise ratio. Compared with coincidental sharing between unrelated individuals, out-of-frame TCR alpha sequences shared between twins had an excess of sequences with low generation probability. In monozygotic twins, out-of-frame TCR alpha sharing was systematically underestimated by recombination models, although the models agreed with sharing between unrelated individuals. Because the same donors could not be followed over many years, conclusions were based on cross-sectional statistical analysis. Abundant cord blood beta clonotypes carried fewer insertions; young adult naive repertoires showed a weaker similar trend, while memory repertoires showed none. Invariant T cells such as MAIT and iNKT could partly confound zero-insertion analyses, although diverse VJ usage argued against such confounding for most clonotypes.

This clonotype has ten or more counts. What antigen it recognizes has not been identified. No much larger clonotype is one base removed from it; base qualities were not supplied. The method behind the library was 5' RACE. The sequencer was an Illumina HiSeq 2000. A universal primer binding site was introduced by template switching, and a unique molecular identifier was present in the final cDNA, enabling accurate counting of TCR cDNA molecules. First-strand cDNA for TCR alpha and beta chains was synthesized from specific primers in the conserved constant-segment region. To control for contamination, each cDNA library was double barcoded with a SMART-Mk sample barcode plus Illumina barcodes. TruSeq adapter sequences along with Illumina sample barcodes were introduced in two successive PCR steps. The TCR alpha and beta cDNA libraries were sequenced on the Illumina HiSeq platform using custom primers. The published analysis was carried out like this. MiGEC processed the raw reads to extract unique molecular identifiers, while MiXCR was used to determine the CDR3 positions. Recombination models were inferred per individual with the repgenHMM and IGoR tools using an EM algorithm. Shared clonotypes were analyzed with the tcR package in R, and sharing was normalized by the product of cloneset sizes. To study raw recombination free of thymic and clonal selection effects, out-of-frame nonproductive sequences were analyzed. The public reads were reanalyzed by TCRdb: fastp trimming at Q25, MiXCR alignment, in-frame beta chains only. When rows share a CDR3 protein, they turn into one entry using the most common DNA and genes. For this entry, the V and J calls and clone size follow TCRdb and not the study's own pipeline. Within this sample are a few hundred thousand distinct CDR3 sequences, with over 8.5% of them counted one time only. The ten largest clones capture around 7.1% of the sample.

CDR1 and CDR2, per the germline V gene, are SNHLY and FYNNEI. V and J are truncated by 6 bases and 5 bases respectively, leaving an intervening sequence of 15 bases. The CDR3, cysteine through phenylalanine, is 14 amino acids long. The entry retains the CDR3 DNA only, 42 bases that are in frame from base 1. Every donor was a healthy Caucasian. Three pairs of female monozygotic twins, all aged roughly 18 to 29 years, made up the twin cohort. CD4+ and CD8+ T cell populations were isolated with positive isolation kits from Invitrogen. The same data also contributed to another study, on yellow fever vaccine responses in identical twins. In that second paper, the authors write: According to the authors, the vaccine-induced T cell response in identical twins seemed to be partly convergent and partly specific to each individual. Focusing on identical twins, the study followed the T cell clones that responded to the vaccine, and did so with precision.

The chain links TRBV2 with TRBJ2-3, and possibly TRBD2, on 5 matching bases. Sequenced input: CD8+ T cells sorted from blood. The receptor was isolated from a woman in her late teens or twenties in good health. The nucleotides are TGTGCCAGCAGACCTATGGACTGGGAAGATACGCAGTATTTT. Its translation is CASRPMDWEDTQYF.